These 3 T cell receptor beta chains were sequenced from one sample in a study of shared clonotypes between healthy human individuals. Assay used: immunoSEQ multiplex PCR; TCRdb lists only in-frame clones, some missing. In the table there are 2 million to 2.5 million clones, 90% to 96% of which are singletons. What was sequenced was naive CD4+ T cells sorted from blood. Indicated subset: CD45RA+ positively selected. The receptors come from a man aged 18 to 29 in good health.

This sequence joins TRBV6-6 and TRBJ2-7, with D perhaps matching TRBD2 (6 bases). V lost 5 bases and J 6 bases, leaving 20 bases between the germline ends. Germline values: CDR1 MNHNY, CDR2 SVGAGI (reference sequence). This CDR3 spans 15 amino acids. The CDR3 DNA follows: TGTGCCAGCAGTCGGCCCTCCGGGACTCCGGGCGAGCAGTACTTC. It encodes CASSRPSGTPGEQYF.

To note about this clone: Other DNA sequences within the sample encode an identical CDR3. The chain has TRBV5-1 and TRBJ1-6; 7 bases align to TRBD1. The CDR3 length is 15 residues. Germline trimming cut 4 bases from V and 5 bases from J; bases unmatched to any gene: 6. Germline assignment: CDR1 SGHRS and CDR2 YFSETQ. In DNA, the CDR3 is TGCGCCAGCAGCCTCTACGACAGGGATAATTCACCCCTCCACTTT. It is translated as CASSLYDRDNSPLHF.

The chain links TRBV27 to TRBJ1-6, with 11 bases aligning to TRBD1. The V gene end was trimmed by 1 base and the J gene end by 9 bases; junction bases not matched to a gene: 2. The CDR3 has 15 residues. The germline V gene has CDR1 MNHEY and CDR2 SMNVEV (reference sequence). The CDR3 region is CASSLLGQGVSPLHF. The DNA of the CDR3 is TGTGCCAGCAGTTTATTGGGACAGGGGGTTTCACCCCTCCACTTT.